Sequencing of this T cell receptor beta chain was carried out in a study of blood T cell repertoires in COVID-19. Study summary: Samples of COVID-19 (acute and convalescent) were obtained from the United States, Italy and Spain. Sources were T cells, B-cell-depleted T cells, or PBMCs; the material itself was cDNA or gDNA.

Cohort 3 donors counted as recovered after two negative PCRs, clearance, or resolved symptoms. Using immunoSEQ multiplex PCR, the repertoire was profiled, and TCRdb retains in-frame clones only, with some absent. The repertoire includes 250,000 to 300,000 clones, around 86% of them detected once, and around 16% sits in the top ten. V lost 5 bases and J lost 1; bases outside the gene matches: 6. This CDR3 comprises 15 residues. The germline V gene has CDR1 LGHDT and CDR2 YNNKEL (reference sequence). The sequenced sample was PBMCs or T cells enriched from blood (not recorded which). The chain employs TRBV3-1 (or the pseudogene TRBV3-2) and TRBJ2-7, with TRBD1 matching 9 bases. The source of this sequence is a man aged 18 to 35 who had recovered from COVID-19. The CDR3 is CASSKSGTGSYEQYF. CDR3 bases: TGTGCCAGCAGCAAATCCGGGACAGGGTCCTACGAGCAGTACTTC.